These 3 T cell receptor beta chains were all obtained from the same sample, sequenced in a study of CD8 T cells in ankylosing spondylitis. TCRdb fed the 5' RACE reads into MiXCR, producing one record per CDR3 protein. Among about 200,000 distinct CDR3 sequences listed, roughly 13% were seen once. The sequenced sample consisted of blood, either unsorted or a sorted T cell fraction (not recorded which). These receptor sequences come from a male donor with ankylosing spondylitis or in good health (not recorded which).

Only a few counts were recorded for this clonotype. The V and J genes are TRBV25-1 and TRBJ2-7; D gene ambiguous. The CDR3 totals 12 residues. Trimming removed 2 bases from V and 2 bases from J, with 4 bases in between. Germline CDR1 MGHDK, CDR2 SYGVNS. The CDR3 DNA reads TGTGCCAGCAGTGAAAATCCCTACGAGCAGTACTTC. This codes for CASSENPYEQYF.

Many counts were recorded for this clonotype. The chain is built from TRBV12-3 or TRBV12-4 and TRBJ2-1; D perhaps matches TRBD1 (5 bases). V lost 4 bases to trimming and J lost 3 bases, with 10 bases between them. The length of the CDR3 is 14 residues. The CDR3 nucleotides read TGTGCCAGCAGTTGGGGCAGACTCTACAATGAGCAGTTCTTC. Translation gives CASSWGRLYNEQFF.

Many counts were recorded for this clonotype. CDR3 loop: CASSDGTPSSYEQYF. Written as DNA, the CDR3 is TGCGCCAGCAGCGACGGGACTCCCAGCTCCTACGAGCAGTACTTC. The V call is TRBV5-1, the J call TRBJ2-7, with D possibly being TRBD2 (6 bases). The length of the CDR3 is 15 residues. Germline loops: CDR1 SGHRS, CDR2 YFSETQ. Trimming took 4 bases from V and 0 from J, leaving 14 bases between them.